A single sample is the source of the 32 T cell receptor beta chains below, sequenced in a study of technical replicates of blood from a few donors. The method was immunoSEQ multiplex PCR; TCRdb's version includes in-frame clones alone and lacks a portion of them. The sample has 87,000 or so clones, roughly 94% seen once; the top ten hold under 0.35%. Sequences were obtained from T cells isolated from PBMCs. All receptors come from a human donor in good health.

This rearrangement joins TRBV6-5 to TRBJ2-3; perhaps TRBD2 as D (6 bases). CDR1 MNHEY and CDR2 SVGAGI come from the germline V gene. V lost 4 bases and J lost 2, with 10 bases in between. The CDR3 runs to 14 residues. The CDR3: CASSFRDSTDTQYF. The CDR3 region has the DNA TGTGCCAGCAGTTTCCGGGACTCCACAGATACGCAGTATTTT.

V and J are TRBV11-2 and TRBJ2-1; D gene ambiguous. Deletions cut 2 bases from V and 5 bases from J, with 4 bases between. Germline V gene data show CDR1 as SGHAT and CDR2 as FQNNGV. This CDR3 is 12 amino acids long. The CDR3 region has the DNA TGTGCCAGCAGCTTAAATAACAATGAGCAGTTCTTC. This sequence encodes CASSLNNNEQFF.

The chain has TRBV30 and TRBJ2-2, with D unresolved. This CDR3 contains 17 residues. Germline CDR1 GTSNPN, CDR2 SVGIG (reference sequence). Trimming took 2 bases from V and 3 from J, leaving 19 bases between them. CDR3: CAWSPSRLDRHTGELFF. The CDR3, as DNA: TGTGCCTGGAGTCCTTCCCGATTAGATCGTCACACCGGGGAGCTGTTTTTT.

This chain joins TRBV5-8 and TRBJ2-7; maybe TRBD2 (7 bases). The germline V and J ends were trimmed by 0 bases and 3 bases, with 28 bases remaining between them. There are 20 residues in the CDR3. CDR1 is SGHTS, CDR2 YDEGEE, per germline. CDR3 in DNA: TGTGCCAGCAGCTTGGGATCCCTCCGCGGACTAGAGGGACAAGACTACGAGCAGTACTTC. This codes for CASSLGSLRGLEGQDYEQYF.

The chain couples TRBV6-5 to TRBJ2-1, with D perhaps matching TRBD1 (7 bases). This CDR3 is 14 amino acids long. Germline CDR1 reads MNHEY; CDR2 reads SVGAGI. Trimming stripped 5 bases from V and 7 bases from J, with 15 bases between. The CDR3 sequence is CASSNDREVNEQFF. In DNA form, the CDR3 reads TGTGCCAGCAGTAATGACAGGGAGGTAAATGAGCAGTTCTTC.

This chain uses TRBV14 with TRBJ2-7, with 11 positions matching TRBD2. Germline loops: CDR1 SGHDN, CDR2 FVKESK. The CDR3 sequence is 22 residues long. The junction had 24 bases not matched to a gene; V was cut back by 0 bases and J by 5 bases. CDR3 protein: CASSQEIPAGLAGILPLHEQYF. The CDR3 bases are TGTGCCAGCAGCCAAGAAATCCCGGCCGGACTAGCGGGCATACTCCCTCTGCACGAGCAGTACTTC. Based on the CDR3 plus reference TRBV14 and TRBJ2-7, the full variable domain is EAGVTQFPSHSVIEKGQTVTLRCDPISGHDNLYWYRRVMGKEIKFLLHFVKESKQDESGMPNNRFLAERTGGTYSTLKVQPAELEDSGVYFCASSQEIPAGLAGILPLHEQYFGPGTRLTVT.

The rearrangement uses TRBV6-5 and TRBJ1-2, with 8 bases matching TRBD1. CDR1 and CDR2 (germline): MNHEY, SVGAGI. V shed 5 bases and J 6 bases; nucleotides not matched to a gene: 2. This CDR3 is 12 amino acids long. CDR3 bases: TGTGCCAGCAGTGGACAGGGCCATGGCTACACCTTC. It is translated as CASSGQGHGYTF.

The rearrangement links TRBV6-5 to TRBJ1-2; D gene ambiguous. The CDR3 consists of 15 residues. V was pared by 0 bases and J by 6 bases, with 14 bases between. Germline values: CDR1 MNHEY, CDR2 SVGAGI. CDR3 DNA sequence: TGTGCCAGCAGTTACTCGATCCGGGGAGGAGATGGCTACACCTTC. Protein sequence: CASSYSIRGGDGYTF.

This clone was picked up one time. This chain links TRBV2 with TRBJ1-4; unclear D gene. This CDR3 spans 15 amino acids. Germline CDR1 is SNHLY and CDR2 is FYNNEI. Trimming removed 4 bases from V and 7 bases from J, with 16 bases in between. CDR3 region: CASSVETPSSEKLFF. In nucleotides, the CDR3 is TGTGCCAGCAGTGTAGAGACACCTTCAAGTGAAAAACTGTTTTTT.

The chain joins TRBV27 to TRBJ2-3; 9 positions agree with TRBD1. The germline gives CDR1 MNHEY, CDR2 SMNVEV (reference sequence). V gave up 5 bases and J gave up 4 bases; unmatched junction bases: 7. The CDR3 runs 15 residues. The CDR3: CASSILQGAPDTQYF. The CDR3 DNA follows: TGTGCCAGCAGTATCTTACAGGGGGCACCAGATACGCAGTATTTT.

The rearrangement links TRBV27 to TRBJ1-5, with D possibly being TRBD1 (5 bases). CDR3 size: 14 residues. Germline CDR1 MNHEY, CDR2 SMNVEV (reference sequence). Trimming removed 8 bases from V and 2 bases from J, with 13 bases in between. Here the CDR3 DNA reads TGTGCCAGCCGGGTCGGGGGTGGCAATCAGCCCCAGCATTTT. Its translation: CASRVGGGNQPQHF.

This chain's CDR3 is CAWSILAGESAETQYF. The CDR3 bases are TGTGCCTGGAGTATACTAGCGGGCGAGTCAGCAGAGACCCAGTACTTC. The gene calls are TRBV30 and TRBJ2-5, with 9 bases identical to TRBD2. In germline, CDR1 is GTSNPN, CDR2 SVGIG (reference sequence). The CDR3 covers 16 residues. The V and J ends lost 2 bases and 4 bases, in that order; junction bases with no gene match: 11. Filled out from reference TRBV30 and TRBJ2-5, the complete variable domain reads SQTIHQWPATLVQPVGSPLSLECTVEGTSNPNLYWYRQAAGRGLQLLFYSVGIGQISSEVPQNLSASRPQDRQFILSSKKLLLSDSGFYLCAWSILAGESAETQYFGPGTRLLVL.

The rearrangement uses TRBV4-2 and TRBJ1-5, with D uncertain. V lost 0 bases to trimming and J lost 0 bases, with 6 bases between them. CDR3 length: 15 amino acids. Germline loops: CDR1 LGHNA, CDR2 YNFKEQ. The CDR3 is CASSQDEYSNQPQHF. The CDR3 coding sequence is TGTGCCAGCAGCCAAGATGAGTATAGCAATCAGCCCCAGCATTTT.

This chain uses TRBV7-8 with TRBJ2-7, with 7 positions matching TRBD2. CDR3 length equals 13 residues. Germline-derived CDR1 and CDR2 are SGHVS and FQNEAQ. The J segment lost 6 bases and the V segment lost 1 base, leaving 3 bases of the junction unmatched. In nucleotides, the CDR3 is TGTGCCAGCAGCTTAGGGGAGGGAACCGAGCAGTACTTC. Its translation: CASSLGEGTEQYF.

With respect to this clone: One end of the junction is discordant with germline, which a read error may explain. The chain carries TRBV15 and TRBJ2-7; 14 nucleotides line up with TRBD2. The germline CDR1 and CDR2 sequences are LNHNV and YYDKDF (reference sequence). The CDR3 is made up of 13 amino acids. Here the CDR3 DNA reads TGTGCCACCAGCAGAGCAGGACTAGCGGGAGGCGACTTC. It encodes CATSRAGLAGGDF.

The chain combines TRBV5-1 with TRBJ2-5, with 8 nucleotides matching TRBD2. After removal of 4 bases from V and 0 bases from J, the junction contained 8 bases not matched to a gene. The germline CDR1 and CDR2 sequences are SGHRS and YFSETQ. The CDR3 is made up of 16 amino acids. In nucleotides, the CDR3 is TGCGCCAGCAGCCTTACTAGCGGTACCTACCAAGAGACCCAGTACTTC. It codes for CASSLTSGTYQETQYF.

The chain couples TRBV27 to TRBJ2-2; 9 nucleotides align to TRBD1. Looked up from germline, CDR1 is MNHEY and CDR2 is SMNVEV (reference sequence). Trimming at V came to 1 base and at J to 4 bases, leaving 1 base not matched to a gene. This CDR3 is built from 15 residues. The CDR3: CASSLYRGLTGELFF. CDR3 coding DNA: TGTGCCAGCAGTTTATACAGGGGGCTCACCGGGGAGCTGTTTTTT.

J is TRBJ1-1 and V is TRBV29-1; TRBD1 aligns across 8 bases. The germline V gene encodes CDR1 SQVTM and CDR2 ANQGSEA. The CDR3 consists of 14 residues. The junction had 7 bases not matched to a gene; V was cut back by 2 bases and J by 5 bases. In nucleotides, the CDR3 is TGCAGCGTTGAAAGGGACAGGCTTCGGACTGAAGCTTTCTTT. This encodes CSVERDRLRTEAFF.

The rearrangement uses TRBV9 and TRBJ2-2; D unclear. The CDR3 consists of 14 residues. V was clipped by 0 bases and J by 1 base, with 4 bases between them. CDR1 is SGDLS and CDR2 is YYNGEE in the germline V gene. The CDR3 DNA reads as TGTGCCAGCAGCGTAGTCCAGAACACCGGGGAGCTGTTTTTT. As protein: CASSVVQNTGELFF.

The gene calls are TRBV19 and TRBJ2-1; no clear D. Trimming left V 9 bases short and J 6 bases short, with 18 bases between. The CDR3 loop spans 14 amino acids. In germline, CDR1 is LNHDA, CDR2 SQIVND (reference sequence). The CDR3 region is CASQALETGNEQFF. CDR3 DNA: TGTGCCAGCCAAGCCCTTGAAACGGGCAATGAGCAGTTCTTC.

This clone was counted once. This rearrangement joins TRBV25-1 to TRBJ2-1, with D uncertain. Deletions cut 2 bases from V and 9 bases from J, with 8 bases between. The CDR3 is 12 residues long. The germline V gene has CDR1 MGHDK and CDR2 SYGVNS. As DNA, the CDR3 is TGTGCCAGCAGTGAAGGCCGTCCTGAGCAGTTCTTC. Translating gives CASSEGRPEQFF.

This chain joins TRBV7-9 and TRBJ1-4; 7 bases are shared with TRBD1. V shed 2 bases and J 1 base; nucleotides not matched to a gene: 7. The CDR3 length is 17 residues. Germline V gives CDR1 SEHNR, CDR2 FQNEAQ (reference sequence). The CDR3 DNA reads as TGTGCCAGCAGCTTATCCGCTAGACAGGGAACTAATGAAAAACTGTTTTTT. Translated: CASSLSARQGTNEKLFF.

The rearrangement links TRBV9 to TRBJ2-2, with TRBD2 as a possible D gene (6 bases). Trimming left V 1 base short and J 5 bases short, with 12 bases between. The CDR3 totals 15 residues. Germline V lookup: CDR1 SGDLS, CDR2 YYNGEE. CDR3 sequence reads: CASSVKGGGTGELFF. The CDR3, as DNA: TGTGCCAGCAGCGTAAAGGGTGGGGGGACCGGGGAGCTGTTTTTT.

This clone has just one count. In DNA, the CDR3 is TGTGCCACCTCCCGGGGAGGCTCTGGAAACACCATATATTTT. Protein sequence: CATSRGGSGNTIYF. The V call is TRBV28, the J call TRBJ1-3; no firm D call. This CDR3 region has 14 residues. V was shortened by 10 bases and J by 0 bases, with 13 bases between the two germline ends. The germline gives CDR1 MDHEN, CDR2 SYDVKM.

The chain links TRBV28 to TRBJ1-5; 9 bases align to TRBD1. With V trimmed by 7 bases and J by 5 bases, 6 bases remained unmatched. The germline gives CDR1 MDHEN, CDR2 SYDVKM. The CDR3 has 14 residues. CDR3 sequence: CASTLDRGHQPQHF. CDR3 nucleotides: TGTGCCAGCACCCTGGACAGGGGCCATCAGCCCCAGCATTTT.

The chain couples TRBV6-5 to TRBJ2-7; 8 nucleotides match TRBD2. This CDR3 comprises 16 residues. V lost 0 bases to trimming and J lost 0 bases; unmatched junction nucleotides: 4. From germline, CDR1 is MNHEY and CDR2 SVGAGI. Here the CDR3 DNA reads TGTGCCAGCAGTTACTCAGGGCTAGCGGGCTCCTACGAGCAGTACTTC. Amino acids: CASSYSGLAGSYEQYF.

This clone was seen a single time. This chain uses TRBV19 with TRBJ2-1; 10 nucleotides align to TRBD1. From germline, CDR1 is LNHDA and CDR2 SQIVND (reference sequence). This CDR3 has 14 amino acids. Trimming at V came to 7 bases and at J to 6 bases, leaving 6 bases not matched to a gene. The CDR3 DNA reads TGTGCCAGTAAACCGGGGACAGGGGTCAATGAGCAGTTCTTC. Translating it yields CASKPGTGVNEQFF. Full variable domain (outside the CDR3, taken from reference TRBV19 and TRBJ2-1): DGGITQSPKYLFRKEGQNVTLSCEQNLNHDAMYWYRQDPGQGLRLIYYSQIVNDFQKGDIAEGYSVSREKKESFPLTVTSAQKNPTAFYLCASKPGTGVNEQFFGPGTRLTVL.

This chain connects TRBV2 to TRBJ2-1; D remains unclear. Between the trimmed V and J ends, which lost 3 bases and 0 bases, there was a span of 9 bases. The CDR3 covers 15 residues. Germline assignment: CDR1 SNHLY and CDR2 FYNNEI. The CDR3 DNA reads TGTGCCAGCAGTGATCGGGTAGGCTCCTACAATGAGCAGTTCTTC. It codes for CASSDRVGSYNEQFF.

The rearrangement uses TRBV10-3 and TRBJ2-3; 8 bases line up with TRBD2. CDR1 is ENHRY and CDR2 is SYGVKD in the germline V gene. The CDR3 has 14 residues. With 2 bases clipped from V and 4 bases from J, the junction kept 2 bases outside the gene matches. The CDR3 loop is CAISEKREPDTQYF. The CDR3 DNA is TGTGCCATCAGTGAGAAGCGGGAGCCAGATACGCAGTATTTT.

The V and J genes are TRBV7-3 and TRBJ2-1, with 10 bases fitting TRBD2. The CDR3 has 15 amino acids. Germline V gene sequence: CDR1 SGHTA, CDR2 FQGTGA. J lost 3 bases, V lost 5 bases, and 4 bases had no gene match. CDR3 DNA sequence: TGTGCCAGCAGCCTAGAGCGGGGGGGCTACAATGAGCAGTTCTTC. As protein: CASSLERGGYNEQFF.

The chain carries TRBV7-3 and TRBJ2-7; the D is unclear. CDR3 length equals 15 residues. From germline, CDR1 is SGHTA and CDR2 FQGTGA. V was cut by 1 base and J by 2 bases, with 12 bases left in between. CDR3 loop: CASSLMGLTTYEQYF. The CDR3 coding sequence is TGTGCCAGCAGCTTAATGGGCTTGACAACCTACGAGCAGTACTTC.

The chain has TRBV15 and TRBJ1-1, with D perhaps TRBD1 (6 bases). The CDR3 length is 15 residues. CDR1 is LNHNV, CDR2 YYDKDF, per germline (reference sequence). Trimming took 5 bases from V and 0 from J, leaving 13 bases between them. The CDR3 region is CATSAPGHLNTEAFF. The DNA for the CDR3 is TGTGCCACCAGCGCCCCGGGACACCTGAACACTGAAGCTTTCTTT.